These 18 T cell receptor beta chains originate from one sample sequenced in a study of siplizumab effects on memory and regulatory T cells. The method was immunoSEQ multiplex PCR; TCRdb's version includes in-frame clones alone and lacks a portion of them. The sample consists of about 100,000 clones, around 92% of them appearing once. Sequenced sample: CD4+ T cells sorted from blood. These receptor sequences come from a human donor in good health.

V usage is TRBV7-3 and J usage is TRBJ2-1; 7 bases agree with TRBD2. This CDR3 contains 16 residues. Per the germline V gene, CDR1 is SGHTA and CDR2 is FQGTGA. V lost 1 base to trimming and J lost 9 bases; unmatched junction nucleotides: 12. The CDR3 DNA reads TGTGCCAGCAGCTTAAACTCGGGGGGAACCACATCTGAGCAGTTCTTC. Translation: CASSLNSGGTTSEQFF.

V and J are TRBV18 and TRBJ1-5, with 7 positions matching TRBD1. V trimming: 4 bases; J trimming: 6 bases; junction bases outside the gene matches: 6. Germline V gene data show CDR1 as KGHSH and CDR2 as LQKENI. The CDR3 covers 14 residues. This chain's CDR3 is CASSQTGDTQPQHF. In DNA form, the CDR3 reads TGTGCCAGCTCACAAACAGGGGACACTCAGCCCCAGCATTTT.

V and J are TRBV19 and TRBJ1-5, with D possibly matching TRBD1 (6 bases). The length of the CDR3 is 15 residues. Per the germline V gene, CDR1 is LNHDA and CDR2 is SQIVND (reference sequence). V was clipped by 8 bases and J by 5 bases, with 19 bases between them. As DNA, the CDR3 is TGTGCCAGTCGAGGACTCGGACAGAATGATCAGCCCCAGCATTTT. Its protein product is CASRGLGQNDQPQHF.

The V gene is TRBV7-3, the J gene TRBJ1-5; D not resolved. The CDR3 is made up of 15 amino acids. The V end lost 5 bases, the J end lost 4 bases, and 15 bases lay between the germline ends. The V gene's germline CDR1 is SGHTA and CDR2 FQGTGA. The CDR3 nucleotides are TGTGCCAGCAGCGGCGGGATTGGGCTGAATCAGCCCCAGCATTTT. As protein: CASSGGIGLNQPQHF.

The chain links TRBV11-1 to TRBJ2-7; 7 positions agree with TRBD1. The germline V gene has CDR1 SGHAT and CDR2 FQDESV (reference sequence). This CDR3 has 15 residues. Trimming removed 7 bases from V and 0 bases from J; junction bases left unmatched: 9. Written as DNA, the CDR3 is TGTGCCAGCACGCCCAGGGGGTCGAGCTCCTACGAGCAGTACTTC. As protein: CASTPRGSSSYEQYF.

This clone showed up just a few times. V and J are TRBV4-3 and TRBJ2-1; D uncertain. Trimming removed 4 bases from V and 9 bases from J, with 10 bases in between. Germline V gene lookup returns CDR1 LGHNA and CDR2 YSLEER. The CDR3 spans 12 residues. CDR3 sequence reads: CASSPGQREQFF. Written as DNA, the CDR3 is TGCGCCAGCAGCCCTGGGCAGCGTGAGCAGTTCTTC.

The chain couples TRBV18 to TRBJ1-1, with D unresolved. The V gene lost 2 bases and the J gene lost 0 bases, with 4 bases spanning the gap. The CDR3 has 13 amino acids. CDR1 KGHSH and CDR2 LQKENI come from the germline V gene. CDR3 coding DNA: TGTGCCAGCTCACCAACCCTGAACACTGAAGCTTTCTTT. Its protein product is CASSPTLNTEAFF.

This chain links TRBV18 with TRBJ2-3; 7 nucleotides align to TRBD2. There are 16 residues in the CDR3. Trimming at V came to 2 bases and at J to 2 bases, leaving 7 bases not matched to a gene. Germline assignment: CDR1 KGHSH and CDR2 LQKENI. The CDR3: CASSPFGGYITDTQYF. The CDR3 coding sequence is TGTGCCAGCTCACCATTCGGGGGGTACATCACAGATACGCAGTATTTT.

The V call is TRBV11-2, the J call TRBJ1-1; 7 bases align to TRBD1. There are 14 residues in the CDR3. In germline, CDR1 is SGHAT, CDR2 FQNNGV. J lost 3 bases, V lost 1 base, and 2 bases had no gene match. CDR3 sequence (DNA): TGTGCCAGCAGCTTAGGACAGGGATACACTGAAGCTTTCTTT. Translated: CASSLGQGYTEAFF.

The chain recombines TRBV7-9 with TRBJ1-4; D is undetermined. Trimming took 3 bases from V and 0 from J, leaving 5 bases between them. Germline values: CDR1 SEHNR, CDR2 FQNEAQ (reference sequence). The CDR3 is 14 amino acids. CDR3 sequence reads: CASSFRATNEKLFF. The CDR3 coding sequence is TGTGCCAGCAGCTTCAGAGCAACTAATGAAAAACTGTTTTTT.

The genes are TRBV5-4 and TRBJ2-3; TRBD1 aligns across 8 bases. Germline CDR1 and CDR2: SGHNT and YYREEE (reference sequence). There are 17 residues in the CDR3. Trimming cost V 0 bases and J 3 bases; bases outside gene matches: 9. In DNA form, the CDR3 reads TGTGCCAGCAGCTTGGGTGCCCAGGGGGCTAGTACAGATACGCAGTATTTT. This translates into CASSLGAQGASTDTQYF. The entire variable domain, with the rest obtained from reference TRBV5-4 and TRBJ2-3, is as follows: ETGVTQSPTHLIKTRGQQVTLRCSSQSGHNTVSWYQQALGQGPQFIFQYYREEENGRGNFPPRFSGLQFPNYSSELNVNALELDDSALYLCASSLGAQGASTDTQYFGPGTRLTVL.

This clone was observed a single time. The chain is built from TRBV21-1 and TRBJ1-2; TRBD1, the D gene given by the table, was not confirmed from the DNA. TRBV21-1 is recorded as a pseudogene. The CDR3 is 15 residues long. The CDR3 spells CASSKQGARCYGYTF. In nucleotides, the CDR3 is TGTGCCAGCAGCAAACAGGGGGCGCGCTGCTATGGCTACACCTTC.

The chain joins TRBV28 to TRBJ1-6; D gene uncertain. This CDR3 has 16 residues. CDR1 and CDR2 (germline): MDHEN, SYDVKM. Trimming removed 7 bases from V and 10 bases from J, with 23 bases in between. CDR3 bases: TGTGCCAGCACCTATTCCGGTCGGGGAAATAGGTCACCCCTCCACTTT. This encodes CASTYSGRGNRSPLHF.

V is TRBV5-1 and J is TRBJ2-7; 8 bases are a match to TRBD1. CDR1 and CDR2 from the germline V gene are SGHRS and YFSETQ. CDR3 length equals 15 residues. J gave up 2 bases and V 4 bases, and 8 bases lay outside the gene matches. This CDR3 is CASSRLDRETYEQYF. In nucleotides, the CDR3 is TGCGCCAGCAGCCGCCTGGACAGGGAGACCTACGAGCAGTACTTC.

J is TRBJ2-7 and V is TRBV30, with 7 bases that match TRBD2. Germline CDR1 GTSNPN, CDR2 SVGIG (reference sequence). With V trimmed by 5 bases and J by 1 base, 11 bases remained unmatched. The CDR3 has 15 residues. CDR3 region: CAWGGSGSTSYEQYF. The CDR3, as DNA: TGTGCCTGGGGTGGTAGCGGGTCTACTTCCTACGAGCAGTACTTC.

The CDR3 DNA sequence: TGTGCCAGCAGCCCCCATCGCGGGCTCAGCGGCCTGAATCAGCCCCAGCATTTT. Translation: CASSPHRGLSGLNQPQHF. The chain carries TRBV5-6 and TRBJ1-5; D not certain. Trimming took 4 bases from V and 4 from J, leaving 24 bases between them. The CDR3 extends over 18 amino acids. Germline CDR1 is SGHDT and CDR2 is YYEEEE.

The rearrangement uses TRBV7-2 and TRBJ1-1; D gene ambiguous. The CDR3 spans 13 residues. Germline V gene sequence: CDR1 SGHTA, CDR2 FQGNSA. V gave up 7 bases and J gave up 4 bases, with 13 bases separating them. CDR3 sequence reads: CASIVIVSTEAFF. The CDR3, as DNA: TGTGCCAGCATAGTAATCGTTTCCACTGAAGCTTTCTTT.

This clone was seen just once. The chain uses TRBV19 and TRBJ2-6; D tentatively reads TRBD1 or TRBD2 (5 bases each). This CDR3 comprises 15 residues. Germline CDR1 and CDR2: LNHDA and SQIVND (reference sequence). Trimming took off 3 bases at V and 2 bases at J, with 8 bases between the two ends. In DNA form, the CDR3 reads TGTGCCAGTAGTATTAGGGGAGCTGGGGCCAACGTCCTGACTTTC. Amino acid sequence: CASSIRGAGANVLTF.